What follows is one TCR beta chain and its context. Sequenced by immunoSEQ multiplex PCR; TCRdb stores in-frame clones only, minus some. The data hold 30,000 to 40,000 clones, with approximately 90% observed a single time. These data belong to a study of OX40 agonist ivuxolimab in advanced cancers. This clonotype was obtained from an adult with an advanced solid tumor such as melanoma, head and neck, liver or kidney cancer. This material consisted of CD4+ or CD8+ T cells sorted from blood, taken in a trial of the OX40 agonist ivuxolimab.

The CDR3 protein is CASSYGPEGKGETQYF. The CDR3 nucleotides read TGTGCCAGCAGTTACGGACCAGAGGGGAAGGGGGAGACCCAGTACTTC. The chain is built from TRBV6-5 and TRBJ2-5; D tentatively fits TRBD1 or TRBD2 (5 bases each). The ends were cut back, 2 bases at V and 5 bases at J, with 18 bases in the middle. In germline, CDR1 is MNHEY, CDR2 SVGAGI. This CDR3 region has 16 residues.